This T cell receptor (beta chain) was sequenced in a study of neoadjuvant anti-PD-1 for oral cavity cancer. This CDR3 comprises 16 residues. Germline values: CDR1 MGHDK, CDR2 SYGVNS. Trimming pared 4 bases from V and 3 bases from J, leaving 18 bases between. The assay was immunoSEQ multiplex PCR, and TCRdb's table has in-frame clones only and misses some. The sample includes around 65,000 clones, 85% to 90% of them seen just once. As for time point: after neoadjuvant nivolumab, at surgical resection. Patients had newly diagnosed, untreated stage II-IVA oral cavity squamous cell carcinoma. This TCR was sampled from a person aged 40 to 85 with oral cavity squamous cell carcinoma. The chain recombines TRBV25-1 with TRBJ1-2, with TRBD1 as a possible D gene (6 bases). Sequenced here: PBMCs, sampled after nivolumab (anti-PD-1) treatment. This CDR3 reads CASSADLTGLDYGYTF. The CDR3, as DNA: TGTGCCAGCAGTGCCGACCTGACAGGACTGGACTATGGCTACACCTTC.